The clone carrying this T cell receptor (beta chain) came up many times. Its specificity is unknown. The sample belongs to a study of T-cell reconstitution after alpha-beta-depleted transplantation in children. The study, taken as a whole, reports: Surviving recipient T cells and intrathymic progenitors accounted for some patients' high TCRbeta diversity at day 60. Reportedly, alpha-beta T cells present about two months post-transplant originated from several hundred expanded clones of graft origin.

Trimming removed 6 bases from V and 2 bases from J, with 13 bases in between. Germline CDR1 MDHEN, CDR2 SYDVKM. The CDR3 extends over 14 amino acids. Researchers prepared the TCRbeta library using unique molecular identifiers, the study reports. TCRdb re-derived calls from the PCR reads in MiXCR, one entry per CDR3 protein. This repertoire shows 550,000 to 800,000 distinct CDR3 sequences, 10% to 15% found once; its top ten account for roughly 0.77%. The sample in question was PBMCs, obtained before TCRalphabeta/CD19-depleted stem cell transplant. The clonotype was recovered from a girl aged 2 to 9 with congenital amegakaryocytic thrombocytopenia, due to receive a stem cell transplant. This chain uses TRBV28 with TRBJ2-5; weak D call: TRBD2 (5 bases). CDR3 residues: CASRTSGVQETQYF. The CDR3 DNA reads TGTGCCAGCAGAACATCCGGGGTACAAGAGACCCAGTACTTC.